The 10 T cell receptor beta chains listed next were all sequenced from one sample in a study of blood T cell repertoires in COVID-19. Profiling relied on immunoSEQ multiplex PCR, and the TCRdb table lists in-frame clones only, not all of them. The top ten hold approximately 2.4% of the sample, which has 150,000 to 200,000 clones, roughly 93% seen once. The sample taken for sequencing was peripheral blood. The origin of the receptors is a man between 18 and 29 years old with acute or convalescent COVID-19.

The rearrangement uses TRBV6-4 and TRBJ1-1; possibly TRBD1 for D (5 bases). V lost 2 bases and J lost 7, with 11 bases in between. CDR1 MRHNA and CDR2 SNTAGT come from the germline V gene. The CDR3 is 13 residues long. The CDR3 protein is CASSDNVGGEAFF. CDR3 DNA sequence: TGTGCCAGCAGTGACAACGTGGGGGGTGAAGCTTTCTTT.

This clone was counted a single time. V and J are TRBV6-1 and TRBJ1-1, with D possibly TRBD1 on 6 matching bases. This CDR3 spans 16 amino acids. Looked up from germline, CDR1 is MNHNS and CDR2 is SASEGT. V dropped 2 bases and J dropped 7 bases, with 20 bases sitting between them. CDR3: CASSESLRRQGLEAFF. The CDR3 region has the DNA TGTGCCAGCAGTGAATCTCTGAGGCGGCAGGGGCTTGAAGCTTTCTTT.

The chain employs TRBV7-7 and TRBJ2-3; perhaps TRBD1 as D (6 bases). In germline, CDR1 is SSHAT, CDR2 FNYEAQ (reference sequence). V was pared by 5 bases and J by 2 bases, with 11 bases between. The CDR3 consists of 14 residues. CDR3 nucleotides: TGTGCCAGCAGCCAAGGGACAACCACAGATACGCAGTATTTT. This gives the protein CASSQGTTTDTQYF.

V gene TRBV7-8 combines with J gene TRBJ2-7; D gene unclear. The CDR3 covers 14 residues. Trimming took 5 bases from V and 5 from J, leaving 16 bases between them. Germline values: CDR1 SGHVS, CDR2 FQNEAQ. DNA of the CDR3: TGTGCCAGCAGCCTCTTTTCGGTTTATAACGAGCAGTACTTC. Residues: CASSLFSVYNEQYF.

The chain recombines TRBV5-1 with TRBJ1-6; possibly TRBD1 for D (5 bases). This CDR3 region has 14 residues. Trimming stripped 0 bases from V and 10 bases from J, with 11 bases between. CDR1 is SGHRS and CDR2 is YFSETQ in the germline V gene. The CDR3 here is CASSLAGPDSPLHF. The CDR3 nucleotides are TGCGCCAGCAGCTTGGCAGGGCCCGACTCACCCCTCCACTTT.

The V and J genes are TRBV5-8 and TRBJ2-3, with 7 bases lining up with TRBD2. The length of the CDR3 is 13 residues. Germline CDR1 and CDR2: SGHTS and YDEGEE. V gave up 1 base and J gave up 6 bases; unmatched junction bases: 2. In DNA form, the CDR3 reads TGTGCCAGCAGCTTGTCCGGGGGGGATACGCAGTATTTT. Encoded protein: CASSLSGGDTQYF.

V and J are TRBV19 and TRBJ2-7; 10 bases line up with TRBD1. This CDR3 region has 15 residues. V lost 4 bases to trimming and J lost 5 bases; unmatched junction nucleotides: 8. Germline V CDR1 and CDR2: LNHDA, SQIVND (reference sequence). The CDR3 region is CASSTRQGAGDEQYF. The CDR3 DNA reads as TGTGCCAGTAGTACCCGACAGGGGGCGGGGGACGAGCAGTACTTC. Supplemented by reference TRBV19 and TRBJ2-7, the full variable domain reads DGGITQSPKYLFRKEGQNVTLSCEQNLNHDAMYWYRQDPGQGLRLIYYSQIVNDFQKGDIAEGYSVSREKKESFPLTVTSAQKNPTAFYLCASSTRQGAGDEQYFGPGTRLTVT.

This clone was counted a single time. V and J are TRBV12-3 or TRBV12-4 and TRBJ1-2; D is unresolved. The CDR3 has 11 amino acids. With 3 bases removed from V and 8 bases from J, the gap between germline ends came to 7 bases. CDR3 DNA sequence: TGTGCCAGCAGTTTTTCGGGAGGCTACACCTTC. It translates to CASSFSGGYTF.

The chain carries TRBV15 and TRBJ2-7, with D possibly TRBD2 on 6 matching bases. The CDR3 contains 15 residues. Germline V gene lookup returns CDR1 LNHNV and CDR2 YYDKDF (reference sequence). V dropped 4 bases and J dropped 7 bases, with 20 bases sitting between them. This CDR3 is CATSTRREAAGEQYF. As DNA, the CDR3 is TGTGCCACCAGCACACGAAGAGAGGCCGCGGGGGAGCAGTACTTC.

V is TRBV19 and J is TRBJ1-5; D not resolved. The V and J ends lost 3 bases and 7 bases respectively, with 7 bases between them. The CDR3 is 12 amino acids. Germline CDR1 LNHDA, CDR2 SQIVND (reference sequence). The CDR3 DNA is TGTGCCAGTAGTATTAGTCACCAGCCCCAGCATTTT. Its translation: CASSISHQPQHF. The whole variable domain, filled in from reference TRBV19 and TRBJ1-5, reads DGGITQSPKYLFRKEGQNVTLSCEQNLNHDAMYWYRQDPGQGLRLIYYSQIVNDFQKGDIAEGYSVSREKKESFPLTVTSAQKNPTAFYLCASSISHQPQHFGDGTRLSIL.